This T cell receptor (beta chain) was sequenced during a study of post-analysis software for immune sequencing data. Overall study context: Included among the disease courses, which were recorded for the cohort, were relapsing-remitting, secondary progressive and progressive-relapsing multiple sclerosis. Study-level points and caveats: Comparison of patients with controls showed five TRBV segments more frequent in patients, TRBV5-6, TRBV5-1 and TRBV20-1 among them. Strong co-clustering by F measure linked samples that shared a preparation batch. Multiple sclerosis patients had significantly lower normalized Chao1 diversity than controls.

Unique molecular identifiers were carried by the TCR beta cDNA libraries. TCRdb re-called the PCR reads with MiXCR, one entry per CDR3 protein. The sample records hundreds of thousands of distinct CDR3 sequences, just under 30% being singletons. This clonotype appeared a few times. Its specificity is not known. V gave up 0 bases and J gave up 6 bases, with 5 bases separating them. This CDR3 has 11 amino acids. CDR1 is DFQATT, CDR2 SNEGSKA, per germline (reference sequence). This clonotype originated in a girl aged 10-17 years with multiple sclerosis. Sequences were obtained from blood. The chain couples TRBV20-1 to TRBJ1-2; no reliable D call. The DNA for the CDR3 is TGCAGTGCTAGAGAGGACGATGGCTACACCTTC. This sequence encodes CSAREDDGYTF.